The TCR beta chain described here comes from a study of T cell responses to AZD1222 COVID-19 vaccine. Repertoires were generated with immunoSEQ multiplex PCR, while TCRdb's copy carries only in-frame clones and drops some. The sample records 120,000 to 150,000 clones, approximately 94% being singletons. Study results and caveats: White British ancestry dominated among donors, who included more females, and clonal diversity was possibly underestimated. Along spike, vaccine-associated CD4 TCRs were found throughout, with dominance at 160-218 and 743-854.

Concerning this clone itself: Its antigen is not known.

The CDR3 length is 14 residues. The junction had 7 bases not matched to a gene; V was cut back by 8 bases and J by 4 bases. Germline V lookup: CDR1 MNHEY, CDR2 SVGAGI. This clonotype originated in an adult in good health. Sequencing used peripheral blood, obtained on day 0 of AZD1222 vaccination. This chain connects TRBV6-5 to TRBJ1-3; 8 bases agree with TRBD1. CDR3 nucleotide sequence: TGTGCCAGCGGGACAGGTCAAATAGGAAACACCATATATTTT. Translated, it gives CASGTGQIGNTIYF.